The 17 T cell receptor beta chains below were found in one sample sequenced in a study of blood T cells in healthy people across ages. Through a sample-barcoded 5' primer and a J-beta primer mix, a second PCR was run for roughly 6 to 11 cycles. Each CDR3 protein gets one entry after TCRdb re-called the 5' RACE reads with MiXCR. The repertoire consists of roughly 800,000 distinct CDR3 sequences, with 25% occurring once and the leading ten covering under 4%. These records were also assigned to another study, of T cells of mothers and their children.

Sequenced sample: blood. These receptors were taken from a boy aged 5-17 years in good health.

V gene TRBV9 combines with J gene TRBJ2-7; 7 positions agree with TRBD2. Germline lookup yields CDR1 SGDLS and CDR2 YYNGEE. This CDR3 is 16 amino acids long. V lost 4 bases to trimming and J lost 0 bases; unmatched junction nucleotides: 10. The CDR3 loop reads CASSPRGGRNSYEQYF. The CDR3, as DNA: TGTGCCAGCAGCCCCCGGGGAGGGCGAAACTCCTACGAGCAGTACTTC.

The genes are TRBV20-1 and TRBJ2-7; 14 positions match TRBD2. The CDR3 is 21 amino acids. V shed 4 bases, J shed 6 bases, and the junction held 26 bases outside the gene matches. CDR1 and CDR2 from the germline V gene are DFQATT and SNEGSKA (reference sequence). The CDR3, as DNA: TGCAGTGCTAAAGAGGGGTCTGGCGCGAGACTAGCGGGAGGGCCGGTAGGCGAGCAGTACTTC. Amino acid sequence: CSAKEGSGARLAGGPVGEQYF.

Notes on this clonotype: A read error may account for a junction end that differs from germline. The chain joins TRBV6-6 to TRBJ1-2; 7 bases fit TRBD1. Looked up from germline, CDR1 is MNHNY and CDR2 is SVGAGI (reference sequence). CDR3 length: 16 amino acids. The CDR3 loop is CASSYGGTVSNYGYTF. For the CDR3, the DNA is TGTGCCAGCAGTTACGGGGGGACAGTCTCTAATTATGGCTACACCTTC.

The chain has TRBV7-9 and TRBJ1-2; the D is unclear. Germline V gene lookup returns CDR1 SEHNR and CDR2 FQNEAQ (reference sequence). The V end was cut by 5 bases, the J end by 7 bases, with 14 bases between. The CDR3 sequence is 13 residues long. In DNA form, the CDR3 reads TGTGCCAGCAGCCAAAGGGAGGTTCGTGGCTACACCTTC. It specifies CASSQREVRGYTF. The full variable domain, completed using reference TRBV7-9 and TRBJ1-2, is DTGVSQNPRHKITKRGQNVTFRCDPISEHNRLYWYRQTLGQGPEFLTYFQNEAQLEKSRLLSDRFSAERPKGSFSTLEIQRTEQGDSAMYLCASSQREVRGYTFGSGTRLTVV.

This clonotype was counted at least ten times. V gene TRBV7-2 combines with J gene TRBJ2-7, with D possibly TRBD1 on 5 matching bases. Germline CDR1 is SGHTA and CDR2 is FQGNSA. This CDR3 spans 15 amino acids. Trimming took off 1 base at V and 4 bases at J, with 14 bases between the two ends. The CDR3, as DNA: TGTGCCAGCAGCTTAGAGGGGCGAGTAGTTTACGAGCAGTACTTC. It encodes CASSLEGRVVYEQYF.

This clonotype was detected only a few times. The J gene is TRBJ2-2, the V gene TRBV10-3; D possibly corresponds to TRBD1 (6 bases). This CDR3 is built from 14 residues. Germline CDR1 reads ENHRY; CDR2 reads SYGVKD. Trimming stripped 3 bases from V and 1 base from J, with 6 bases between. CDR3 protein: CAISDRGNTGELFF. Here the CDR3 DNA reads TGTGCCATCAGTGACAGGGGGAACACCGGGGAGCTGTTTTTT.

The chain uses TRBV2 and TRBJ2-5; D tentatively fits TRBD1 or TRBD2 (5 bases each). This CDR3 comprises 15 residues. CDR1 and CDR2 from the germline V gene are SNHLY and FYNNEI. V lost 5 bases and J lost 1, with 14 bases in between. The CDR3 protein is CASSYRGRGQETQYF. The DNA for the CDR3 is TGTGCCAGCAGTTACCGGGGCCGGGGCCAAGAGACCCAGTACTTC. The full variable domain, in which reference TRBV2 and TRBJ2-5 provide the parts outside the CDR3, is EPEVTQTPSHQVTQMGQEVILRCVPISNHLYFYWYRQILGQKVEFLVSFYNNEISEKSEIFDDQFSVERPDGSNFTLKIRSTKLEDSAMYFCASSYRGRGQETQYFGPGTRLLVL.

This chain links TRBV3-1 with TRBJ2-3, with D possibly TRBD2 on 6 matching bases. The length of the CDR3 is 14 residues. V lost 6 bases and J 4 bases, leaving 14 bases between the germline ends. The germline gives CDR1 LGHDT, CDR2 YNNKEL (reference sequence). As DNA, the CDR3 is TGTGCCAGCAGTGAATCCGGGGAGGCAGATACGCAGTATTTT. Amino acid sequence: CASSESGEADTQYF.

This chain uses TRBV5-1 with TRBJ2-5; possibly TRBD2 for D (6 bases). The CDR3 covers 12 residues. Trimming shortened V by 0 bases and J by 11 bases, and 11 bases separated the two germline ends. CDR1 is SGHRS, CDR2 YFSETQ, per germline. CDR3 in amino acids: CASSLDWGGQYF. CDR3 nucleotide sequence: TGCGCCAGCAGCTTGGACTGGGGAGGACAGTACTTC.

The chain combines TRBV5-1 with TRBJ2-7; no clear D. The CDR3 has 15 amino acids. The ends were cut back, 0 bases at V and 2 bases at J, with 12 bases in the middle. Germline V CDR1 and CDR2: SGHRS, YFSETQ. This CDR3 reads CASSLGPTETYEQYF. In DNA form, the CDR3 reads TGCGCCAGCAGCTTGGGCCCGACCGAGACCTACGAGCAGTACTTC. The complete variable domain, with remaining parts taken from reference TRBV5-1 and TRBJ2-7, reads KAGVTQTPRYLIKTRGQQVTLSCSPISGHRSVSWYQQTPGQGLQFLFEYFSETQRNKGNFPGRFSGRQFSNSRSEMNVSTLELGDSALYLCASSLGPTETYEQYFGPGTRLTVT.

This clonotype was seen more than once but under ten times. The chain joins TRBV18 to TRBJ1-3; no definite D call. Between the trimmed V and J ends, which lost 0 bases and 7 bases, there was a span of 7 bases. CDR1 KGHSH and CDR2 LQKENI come from the germline V gene. The CDR3 runs to 13 residues. The CDR3 spells CASSPPGANTIYF. The DNA of the CDR3 is TGTGCCAGCTCACCACCAGGAGCGAACACCATATATTTT.

This clonotype was detected ten times or more. The J gene is TRBJ2-4, the V gene TRBV4-3; D uncertain. CDR3 length equals 20 residues. Germline lookup yields CDR1 LGHNA and CDR2 YSLEER. V shed 1 base and J shed 1 base, with 23 bases lying between them. The CDR3 DNA is TGCGCCAGCAGCCAAGGCTTAAAGGTAGAGAACCCCGTGGCCAAAAACATTCAGTACTTC. Its protein is CASSQGLKVENPVAKNIQYF.

This clonotype was observed a few times. V is TRBV20-1 and J is TRBJ1-4, with 10 bases that match TRBD1. Per the germline V gene, CDR1 is DFQATT and CDR2 is SNEGSKA (reference sequence). The CDR3 spans 13 residues. The V gene end was trimmed by 5 bases and the J gene end by 7 bases; junction bases not matched to a gene: 4. CDR3 bases: TGCAGTGCTTCCGGGACAGGGGCTGAAAAACTGTTTTTT. As protein: CSASGTGAEKLFF.

About this clonotype: One junction end does not reproduce the germline sequence, and a read error may be involved. The rearrangement links TRBV6-4 to TRBJ2-2; 8 bases line up with TRBD1. Germline V gene data show CDR1 as MRHNA and CDR2 as SNTAGT. The CDR3 spans 14 residues. This CDR3 reads CASRKTGDTGALFF. In nucleotides, the CDR3 is TGTGCCAGCAGGAAGACAGGGGACACCGGGGCGCTGTTTTTT.

Only a few counts were recorded for this clonotype. This sequence joins TRBV6-2 or TRBV6-3 and TRBJ2-1, with 9 bases identical to TRBD2. The CDR3 has 19 residues. Trimming removed 0 bases from V and 0 bases from J; junction bases left unmatched: 9. Looked up from germline, CDR1 is MNHEY and CDR2 is SVGEGT. The CDR3 bases are TGTGCCAGCAGTTACTCGGGGGCTAGCGGGAAACCCTCCTACAATGAGCAGTTCTTC. Its protein product is CASSYSGASGKPSYNEQFF.

This clonotype came up many times. The chain combines TRBV24-1 with TRBJ1-1, with D possibly matching TRBD1 (5 bases). CDR3 length equals 14 residues. CDR1 and CDR2 from the germline V gene are KGHDR and SFDVKD. V was pared by 2 bases and J by 8 bases, with 14 bases between. In nucleotides, the CDR3 is TGTGCCACCAGTGATTCGCGCCTAAGGGGCGAAGCTTTCTTT. This translates into CATSDSRLRGEAFF.

This clonotype was found a few times. The chain joins TRBV5-1 to TRBJ1-4; possible D gene TRBD1, 5 bases. Germline V lookup: CDR1 SGHRS, CDR2 YFSETQ. The V end lost 3 bases, the J end lost 7 bases, and 10 bases lay between the germline ends. The CDR3 extends over 13 amino acids. The chain's CDR3 is CASSSQGSEKLFF. DNA of the CDR3: TGCGCCAGCAGCTCGCAGGGTAGTGAAAAACTGTTTTTT.